This is a list of T cell receptor beta chains from one sample in a study of blood T cell repertoires in COVID-19. The protocol was immunoSEQ multiplex PCR, while the TCRdb copy is restricted to in-frame clones and leaves out a portion. The sample lists 120,000 or so clones; 70% to 85% were seen once. The specimen sequenced was peripheral blood. These receptors were obtained from a woman aged 70 to 79 with acute or convalescent COVID-19. Both conserved end residues are trimmed from each CDR3. The D gene is left open where the match is weak.

TRBV29-1	TRBJ1-3	NA	SVGGRVAFGNTIY
TRBV9	TRBJ1-2	TRBD1	ASSVAGTGRLLVEGYT
TRBV7-8	TRBJ1-2	NA	ASSPSTGGRGYT
TRBV7-9	TRBJ1-1	NA	ASRLNTEAF
TRBV25-1	TRBJ1-6	TRBD1	ASSEYRGPGSPLH
TRBV9	TRBJ2-1	NA	ASSVLGGGRRNEQF
TRBV19	TRBJ1-5	TRBD1	ASSKTGQHSYSNQPQH
TRBV6-2/TRBV6-3	TRBJ2-1	NA	ASSYSDWSSYNEQF
TRBV20-1	TRBJ2-3	TRBD2	SASHSGGVTDTQY
TRBV9	TRBJ2-3	NA	ASSVELGQGPAPDTQY
TRBV20-1	TRBJ2-3	NA	SASSPSGTDTQY
TRBV4-2	TRBJ2-3	NA	ASSHAGDGGGADKQY
TRBV5-1	TRBJ2-2	TRBD1	ASSLGGGMFTGELF
TRBV27	TRBJ1-6	NA	ASSFQNSPLH
TRBV13	TRBJ2-5	TRBD2	ASSRQPLAGGRTQY
TRBV18	TRBJ1-5	NA	ASSHEQGAGQPQH
TRBV29-1	TRBJ1-2	NA	SADHRSYGYT
TRBV5-4	TRBJ2-5	TRBD2	ASSAGTGGETQY
TRBV5-1	TRBJ1-5	NA	ASSLEGGYNQPQH
TRBV29-1	TRBJ2-3	NA	SVDGRDNTDTQY
TRBV18	TRBJ2-5	TRBD1	ASSFTGTGGEETQY
TRBV11-3	TRBJ2-5	TRBD2	ASSLGTSGGMETQY
TRBV11-3	TRBJ2-2	NA	ASSQSPGNSGELF
TRBV18	TRBJ1-2	NA	ASSPGQQYGYT
TRBV5-1	TRBJ1-5	NA	ASSLEPGVSNQPQH
TRBV7-9	TRBJ2-7	NA	ASSLEGDPTYEQY
TRBV5-4	TRBJ1-2	TRBD1	ASSRGVRDRIANYGYT
TRBV6-5	TRBJ1-6	NA	ASAPGQYNSPLH
TRBV15	TRBJ2-1	NA	ATSRDIGPAYNEQF
TRBV11-2	TRBJ1-2	NA	ASSLDPGGPFYGYT
TRBV10-1	TRBJ1-1	TRBD1	ASSGDSISTEAF
TRBV11-3	TRBJ1-6	NA	ASSLEGWRGPWDNSPLH
TRBV19	TRBJ2-5	TRBD1	ASCVAGGETQY
TRBV6-2/TRBV6-3	TRBJ2-3	TRBD2	ASSYVGLDTDTQY
TRBV5-6	TRBJ2-5	NA	ASSLRGLSQETQY
TRBV5-1	TRBJ2-5	TRBD2	ASSLTSPGKTQY
TRBV6-1	TRBJ1-2	TRBD1	ASSDRGQGAHSYT
TRBV5-1	TRBJ1-5	NA	ASSIDGLLPQH
TRBV3-1/TRBV3-2	TRBJ1-2	TRBD1	ASSQAAGGSYGYT
TRBV6-5	TRBJ1-5	NA	ASSTHGGPQH
TRBV4-3	TRBJ1-2	NA	ASSQDQQEKRYGYT
TRBV20-1	TRBJ1-2	NA	SVDSSYGYT
TRBV7-2	TRBJ2-7	TRBD1	ASSLLGTGAGAEQY
TRBV7-2	TRBJ1-1	TRBD1	ASRRDRAGTEAF
TRBV2	TRBJ1-3	NA	ASSWGLGRNTIY
TRBV5-1	TRBJ1-4	TRBD1	ASSIGTGREKLF
TRBV30	TRBJ1-1	TRBD1	AWRQGAVTEAF
TRBV5-6	TRBJ1-6	NA	ASSLGGDRSPLH
TRBV30	TRBJ1-5	NA	AWSLGEEQPQH
TRBV5-1	TRBJ2-3	TRBD1	ASSAGQEGTDTQY
TRBV13	TRBJ2-1	TRBD1	ASSLGPGQGLISEQF
TRBV25-1	TRBJ1-1	TRBD1	ASRDRVFTEAF
TRBV6-5	TRBJ1-2	TRBD1	ASSSGDRAYGYT
TRBV2	TRBJ1-5	NA	ASSENSIHNQPQH
TRBV7-9	TRBJ1-3	TRBD1	ASSLARGLGNTIY
TRBV11-3	TRBJ1-3	TRBD1	ASSARYGTADSGNTIY
TRBV27	TRBJ2-1	NA	ASGSRLLGNEQF
TRBV5-8	TRBJ2-3	TRBD2	ASSLGLAGADTQY
TRBV21-1	TRBJ1-1	NA	ASSTGQLNTEAF